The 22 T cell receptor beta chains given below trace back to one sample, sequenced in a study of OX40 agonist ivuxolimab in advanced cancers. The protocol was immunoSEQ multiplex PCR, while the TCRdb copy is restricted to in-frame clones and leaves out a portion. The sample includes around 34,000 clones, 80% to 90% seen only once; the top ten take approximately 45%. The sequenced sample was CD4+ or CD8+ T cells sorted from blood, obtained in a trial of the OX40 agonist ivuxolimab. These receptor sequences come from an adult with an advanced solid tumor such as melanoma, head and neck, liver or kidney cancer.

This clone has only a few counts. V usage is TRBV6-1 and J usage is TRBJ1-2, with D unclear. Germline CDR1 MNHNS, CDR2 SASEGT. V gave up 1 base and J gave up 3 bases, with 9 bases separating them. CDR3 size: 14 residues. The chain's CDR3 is CASSEGRGYYGYTF. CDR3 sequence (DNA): TGTGCCAGCAGTGAAGGTCGTGGTTACTATGGCTACACCTTC.

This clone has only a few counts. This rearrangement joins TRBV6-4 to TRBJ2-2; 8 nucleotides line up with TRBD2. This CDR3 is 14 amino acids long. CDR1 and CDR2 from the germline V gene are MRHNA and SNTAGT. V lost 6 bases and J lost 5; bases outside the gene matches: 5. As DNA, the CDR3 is TGTGCCAGCAGCTCGACTAGCGAGACCGGGGAGCTGTTTTTT. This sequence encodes CASSSTSETGELFF.

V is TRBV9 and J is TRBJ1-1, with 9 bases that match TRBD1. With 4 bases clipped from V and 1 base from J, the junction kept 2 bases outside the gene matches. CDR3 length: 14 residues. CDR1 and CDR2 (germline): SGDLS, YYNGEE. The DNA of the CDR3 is TGTGCCAGCAGCACGGACAGGGGGAACACTGAAGCTTTCTTT. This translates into CASSTDRGNTEAFF.

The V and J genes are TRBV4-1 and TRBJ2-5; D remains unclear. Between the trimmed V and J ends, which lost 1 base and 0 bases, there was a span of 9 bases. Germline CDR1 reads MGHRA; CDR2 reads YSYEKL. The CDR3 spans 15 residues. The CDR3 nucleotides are TGCGCCAGCAGCCAAGTTGGGTCGGACCAAGAGACCCAGTACTTC. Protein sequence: CASSQVGSDQETQYF.

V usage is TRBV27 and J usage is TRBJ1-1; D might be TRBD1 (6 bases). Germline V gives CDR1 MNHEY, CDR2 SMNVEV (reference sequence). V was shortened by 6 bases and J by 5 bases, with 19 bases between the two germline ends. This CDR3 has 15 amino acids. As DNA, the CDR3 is TGTGCCAGCAGCCTCCTTGACGGGGGGCGAACTGAAGCTTTCTTT. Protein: CASSLLDGGRTEAFF.

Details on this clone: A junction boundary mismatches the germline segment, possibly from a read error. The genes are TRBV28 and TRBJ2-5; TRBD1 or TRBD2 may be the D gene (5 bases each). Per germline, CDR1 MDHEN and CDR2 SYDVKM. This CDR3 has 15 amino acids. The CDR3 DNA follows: TGTGCCAGCAGTTTGCCCGGGACGTACCAAGAGGCCCAGTACTTC. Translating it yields CASSLPGTYQEAQYF.

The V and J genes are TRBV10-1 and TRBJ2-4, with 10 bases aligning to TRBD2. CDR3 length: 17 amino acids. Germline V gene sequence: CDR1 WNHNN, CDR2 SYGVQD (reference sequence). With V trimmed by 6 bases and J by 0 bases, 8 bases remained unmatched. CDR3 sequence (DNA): TGCGCCAGCAGAGTAGCGGGGGGTCCAAAAGCCAAAAACATTCAGTACTTC. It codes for CASRVAGGPKAKNIQYF.

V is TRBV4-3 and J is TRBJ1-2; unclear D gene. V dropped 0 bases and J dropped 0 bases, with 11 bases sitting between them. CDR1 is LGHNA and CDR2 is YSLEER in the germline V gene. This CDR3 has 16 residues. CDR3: CASSQEDDGANYGYTF. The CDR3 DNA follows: TGCGCCAGCAGCCAAGAGGATGACGGGGCTAACTATGGCTACACCTTC.

The CDR3 DNA reads as TGTGCCAGCAGCGCGGGGACAGGGGAGCTCGAGCAGTACTTC. It translates to CASSAGTGELEQYF. The V gene is TRBV9, the J gene TRBJ2-7, with 10 nucleotides matching TRBD1. The CDR3 consists of 14 residues. V dropped 3 bases and J dropped 6; count of bases not matched to a gene: 6. Germline V gives CDR1 SGDLS, CDR2 YYNGEE.

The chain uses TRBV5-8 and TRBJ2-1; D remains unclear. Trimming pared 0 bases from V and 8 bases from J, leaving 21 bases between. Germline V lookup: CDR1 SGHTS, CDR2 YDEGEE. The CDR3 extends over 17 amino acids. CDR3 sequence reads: CASSLEPSHLRQDEQFF. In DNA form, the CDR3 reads TGTGCCAGCAGCTTGGAACCATCTCATTTACGGCAGGATGAGCAGTTCTTC.

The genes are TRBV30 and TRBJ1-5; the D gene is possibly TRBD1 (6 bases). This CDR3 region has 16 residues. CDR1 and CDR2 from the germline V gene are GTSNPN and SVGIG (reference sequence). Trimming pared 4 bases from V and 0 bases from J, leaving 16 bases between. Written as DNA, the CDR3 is TGTGCCTGGAACAGGGAAAGGGAGTGTAGCAATCAGCCCCAGCATTTT. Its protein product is CAWNRERECSNQPQHF.

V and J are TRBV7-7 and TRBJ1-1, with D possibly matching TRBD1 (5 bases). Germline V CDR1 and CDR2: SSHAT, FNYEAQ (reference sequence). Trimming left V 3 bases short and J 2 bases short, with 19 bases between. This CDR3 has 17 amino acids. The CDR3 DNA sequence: TGTGCCAGCAGCTTGGGTCCCTCTACAGGACTTAACACTGAAGCTTTCTTT. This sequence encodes CASSLGPSTGLNTEAFF.

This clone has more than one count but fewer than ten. The DNA for the CDR3 is TGTGCCAGCTCACCACGAATCAGCGGGGGGGCTGCCACCGGGGAGCTGTTTTTT. It specifies CASSPRISGGAATGELFF. J is TRBJ2-2 and V is TRBV18; 10 nucleotides line up with TRBD2. The CDR3 is 18 amino acids. Germline-derived CDR1 and CDR2 are KGHSH and LQKENI. Trimming took 1 base from V and 4 from J; bases not matched to a gene: 9.

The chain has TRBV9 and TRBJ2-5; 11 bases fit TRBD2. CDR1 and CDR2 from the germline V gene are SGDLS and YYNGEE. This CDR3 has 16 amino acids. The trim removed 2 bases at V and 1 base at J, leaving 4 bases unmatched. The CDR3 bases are TGTGCCAGCAGCGTGGGACTAGCGGTACTCCAAGAGACCCAGTACTTC. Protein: CASSVGLAVLQETQYF.

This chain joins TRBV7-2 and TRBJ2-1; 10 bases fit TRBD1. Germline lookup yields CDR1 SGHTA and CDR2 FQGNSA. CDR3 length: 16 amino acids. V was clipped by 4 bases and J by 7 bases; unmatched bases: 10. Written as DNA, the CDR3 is TGTGCCAGCAGCTCATGGGGGACAGGGGAGTCGAATGAGCAGTTCTTC. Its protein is CASSSWGTGESNEQFF.

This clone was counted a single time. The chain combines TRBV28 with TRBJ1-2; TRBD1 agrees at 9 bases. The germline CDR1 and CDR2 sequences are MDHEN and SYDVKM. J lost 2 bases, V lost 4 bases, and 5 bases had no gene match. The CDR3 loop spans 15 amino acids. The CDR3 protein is CASSWPGTGNYGYTF. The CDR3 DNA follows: TGTGCCAGCAGTTGGCCCGGGACAGGGAACTATGGCTACACCTTC.

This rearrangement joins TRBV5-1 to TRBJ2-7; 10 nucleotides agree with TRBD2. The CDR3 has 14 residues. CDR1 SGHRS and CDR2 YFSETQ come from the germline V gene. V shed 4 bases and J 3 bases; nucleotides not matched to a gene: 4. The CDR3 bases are TGCGCCAGCAGCCCCACTAGCGGGGTCTACGAGCAGTACTTC. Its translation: CASSPTSGVYEQYF.

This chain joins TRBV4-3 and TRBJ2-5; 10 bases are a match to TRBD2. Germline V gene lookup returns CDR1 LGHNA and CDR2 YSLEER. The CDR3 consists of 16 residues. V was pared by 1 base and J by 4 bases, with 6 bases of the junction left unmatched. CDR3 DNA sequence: TGCGCCAGCAGCCAAGGGGCGGTAGCGGGGGGAGAGACCCAGTACTTC. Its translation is CASSQGAVAGGETQYF.

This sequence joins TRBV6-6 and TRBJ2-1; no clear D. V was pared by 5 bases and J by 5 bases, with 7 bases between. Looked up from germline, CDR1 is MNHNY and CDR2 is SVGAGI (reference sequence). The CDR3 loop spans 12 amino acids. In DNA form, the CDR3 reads TGTGCCAGCAGTCACGGCAACAATGAGCAGTTCTTC. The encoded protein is CASSHGNNEQFF.

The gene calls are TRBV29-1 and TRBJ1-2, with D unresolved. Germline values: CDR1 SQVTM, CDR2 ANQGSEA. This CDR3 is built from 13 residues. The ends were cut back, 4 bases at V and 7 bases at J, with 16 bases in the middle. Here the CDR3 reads CSVADENGPGYTF. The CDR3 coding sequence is TGCAGCGTTGCTGACGAGAACGGTCCTGGCTACACCTTC.

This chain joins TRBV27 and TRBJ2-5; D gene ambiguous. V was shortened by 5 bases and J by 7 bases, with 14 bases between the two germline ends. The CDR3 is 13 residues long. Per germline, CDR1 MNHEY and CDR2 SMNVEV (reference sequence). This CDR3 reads CASSPYLDLTQYF. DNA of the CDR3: TGTGCCAGCAGTCCCTACCTCGACCTGACCCAGTACTTC.

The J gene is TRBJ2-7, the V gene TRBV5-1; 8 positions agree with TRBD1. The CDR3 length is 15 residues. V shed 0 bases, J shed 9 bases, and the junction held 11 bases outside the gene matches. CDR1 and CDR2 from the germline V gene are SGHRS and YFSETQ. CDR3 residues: CASSLAADRADGQYF. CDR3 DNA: TGCGCCAGCAGCTTGGCCGCGGACAGGGCCGACGGGCAGTACTTC.